This T cell receptor (beta chain) was sequenced in a study of T cells in women clearing cervical HPV infection. Study-level information: Cases: HPV16-related CIN3 or worse on histology, a couple of invasive cancers. Blood came at first lesion visit for cases, post-clearance for controls.

TCRdb keeps only in-frame clones here, not all; method: immunoSEQ multiplex PCR. Here the sample table reports tens of thousands of clones. The CDR3 sequence is 14 residues long. The V and J ends lost 1 base and 7 bases respectively, with 12 bases between them. Germline values: CDR1 SNHLY, CDR2 FYNNEI. Study observations and caveats: Controls had more TRBV6-7 (0.16%) than cases (roughly 0.11%). A classifier using richness and V gene abundances reached an AUC of about 0.83.

To note about this clone: What it binds is not known. The CDR3 end is not reached by the read, which stops 3 residues before it; the germline J gene fills it in.

The specimen was blood buffy coat. The sequence derives from a woman between 18 and 70 years old with a cervical HPV16 infection that either progressed to CIN3+ or cleared (not recorded which). The rearrangement joins TRBV2 to TRBJ2-3; tentative D call: TRBD1 (6 bases). The sequenced CDR3 bases are TGTGCCAGCAGTGAAGACTTTGGGACAAATACG. This codes for CASSEDFGTNT. The full CDR3 sequence reads CASSEDFGTNTQYF. The full variable domain, completed using reference TRBV2 and TRBJ2-3, is EPEVTQTPSHQVTQMGQEVILRCVPISNHLYFYWYRQILGQKVEFLVSFYNNEISEKSEIFDDQFSVERPDGSNFTLKIRSTKLEDSAMYFCASSEDFGTNTQYFGPGTRLTVL.